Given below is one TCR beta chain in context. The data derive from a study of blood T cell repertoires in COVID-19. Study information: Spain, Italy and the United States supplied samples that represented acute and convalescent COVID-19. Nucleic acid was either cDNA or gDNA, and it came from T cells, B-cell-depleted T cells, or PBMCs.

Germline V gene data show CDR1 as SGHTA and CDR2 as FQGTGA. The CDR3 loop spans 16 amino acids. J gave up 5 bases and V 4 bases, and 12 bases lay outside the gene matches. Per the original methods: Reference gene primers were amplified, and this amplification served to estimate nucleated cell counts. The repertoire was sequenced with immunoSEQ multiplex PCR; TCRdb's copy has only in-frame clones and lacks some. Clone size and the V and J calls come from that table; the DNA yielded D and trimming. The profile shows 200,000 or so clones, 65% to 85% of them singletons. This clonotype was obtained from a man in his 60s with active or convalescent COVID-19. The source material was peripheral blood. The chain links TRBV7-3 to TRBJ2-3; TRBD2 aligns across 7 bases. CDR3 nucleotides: TGTGCCAGCAGCTCCACAGCGGGGACGGCGGGAGATACGCAGTATTTT. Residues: CASSSTAGTAGDTQYF.